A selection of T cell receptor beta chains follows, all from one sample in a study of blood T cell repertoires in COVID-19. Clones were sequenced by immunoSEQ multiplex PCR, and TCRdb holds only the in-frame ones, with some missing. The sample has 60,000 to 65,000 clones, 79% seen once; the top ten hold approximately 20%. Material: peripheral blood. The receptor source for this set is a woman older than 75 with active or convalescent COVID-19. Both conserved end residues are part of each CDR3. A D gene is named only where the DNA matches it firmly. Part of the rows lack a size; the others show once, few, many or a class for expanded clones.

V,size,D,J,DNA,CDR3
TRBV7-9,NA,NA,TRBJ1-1,TGTGCCAGCAGCTTAGGGGGGGAGAACACTGAAGCTTTCTTT,CASSLGGENTEAFF
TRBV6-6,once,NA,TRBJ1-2,TGTGCCAGCAGTTACGGCGGGGGCGAGGTTGGCTACACCTTC,CASSYGGGEVGYTF
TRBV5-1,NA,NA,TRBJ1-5,TGCGCCAGCAGCGAGAGCACAGGGAATAGCAATCAGCCCCAGCATTTT,CASSESTGNSNQPQHF
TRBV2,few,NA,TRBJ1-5,TGTGCCAGCAGGAGACTTGTCGCGGGCAATCAGCCCCAGCATTTT,CASRRLVAGNQPQHF
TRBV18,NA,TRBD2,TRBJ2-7,TGTGCCAGCTCACCACGGGAGGGATTGGGCGAGCAGTACTTC,CASSPREGLGEQYF
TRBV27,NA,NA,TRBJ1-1,TGTGCCAGCAGTTTTGTTTGGCGGGCTGAAGCTTTCTTT,CASSFVWRAEAFF
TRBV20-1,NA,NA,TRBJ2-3,TGCAGTGCTAGTCTAGCAGGCACAGATACGCAGTATTTT,CSASLAGTDTQYF
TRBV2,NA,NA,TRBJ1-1,TGTGCCAGCAAAAACGACAGGAACACTGAAGCTTTCTTT,CASKNDRNTEAFF
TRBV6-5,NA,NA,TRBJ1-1,TGTGCCAGCACAGGGGCCGGTGCTCGTGAAGCTTTCTTT,CASTGAGAREAFF
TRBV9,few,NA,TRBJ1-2,TGTGCCAGCAGCGTAGAGGGGTATGGTGGCTACACCTTC,CASSVEGYGGYTF
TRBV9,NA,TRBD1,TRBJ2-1,TGTGCCAGCAGCGTAGGGAGTGGAGACAGGGGGGAAAGTGAGCAGTTCTTC,CASSVGSGDRGESEQFF
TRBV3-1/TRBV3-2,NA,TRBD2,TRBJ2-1,TGTGCCAGCAGCCCCTGGCGGGGGGTCTACAATGAGCAGTTCTTC,CASSPWRGVYNEQFF
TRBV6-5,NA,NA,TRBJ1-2,TGTGCCAGCACCCTAGGGCAGGGCGGCTATGGCTACACCTTC,CASTLGQGGYGYTF
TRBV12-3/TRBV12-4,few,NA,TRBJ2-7,TGTGCCAGCAGTTCGACAGGTCGGGGCGAGCAGTACTTC,CASSSTGRGEQYF
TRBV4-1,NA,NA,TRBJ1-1,TGCGCCAGCAGCCACCCCAGTGAGGTAGGGAACACTGAAGCTTTCTTT,CASSHPSEVGNTEAFF
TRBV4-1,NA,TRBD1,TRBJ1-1,TGCGCCAGCAGCCACGAGGACAGGGTGGACACTGAAGCTTTCTTT,CASSHEDRVDTEAFF
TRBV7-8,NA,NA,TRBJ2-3,TGTGCCAGCAGCCCCTTATACCAGCGGAGCACAGATACGCAGTATTTT,CASSPLYQRSTDTQYF
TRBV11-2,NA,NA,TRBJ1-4,TGTGCCAGCAGCTTAGGCAGGGGAGGGGAAAAACTGTTTTTT,CASSLGRGGEKLFF
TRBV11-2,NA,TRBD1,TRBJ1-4,TGTGCCAGCAGCTTAGATAGTGGACAGGCGGTAAATGAAAAACTGTTTTTT,CASSLDSGQAVNEKLFF
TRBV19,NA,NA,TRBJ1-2,TGTGCCAGTAGTATGGGGCCCCCCGGCTATGGCTACACCTTC,CASSMGPPGYGYTF
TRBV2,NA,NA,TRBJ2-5,TGTGCCAGCAGTCGAGCTAGGAACCAAGAGACCCAGTACTTC,CASSRARNQETQYF
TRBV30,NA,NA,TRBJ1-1,TGTGCCTGGAGTCCAGGGAGGGAAAACACTGAAGCTTTCTTT,CAWSPGRENTEAFF
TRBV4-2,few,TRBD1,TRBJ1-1,TGTGCCAGCAGCCAAGTAGGGAGGGGGACAGGTACTGAAGCTTTCTTT,CASSQVGRGTGTEAFF
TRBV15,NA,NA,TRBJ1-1,TGTGCCACCAGCAGAGATTTGACAGTCCGTGAAGCTTTCTTT,CATSRDLTVREAFF
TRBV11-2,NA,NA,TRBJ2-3,TGTGCCAGCAGCTTAGGGCAGAGCACAGATACGCAGTATTTT,CASSLGQSTDTQYF
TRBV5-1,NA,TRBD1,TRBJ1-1,TGCGCCAGCAGGGGGACAGCGCATAACACTGAAGCTTTCTTT,CASRGTAHNTEAFF
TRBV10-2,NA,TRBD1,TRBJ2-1,TGCGCCAGCAGCGCACAGGGGGCGAATGAGCAGTTCTTC,CASSAQGANEQFF
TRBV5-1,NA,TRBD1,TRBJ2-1,TGCGCCAGCAGCAGGGACAGGAGCTCCTACAATGAGCAGTTCTTC,CASSRDRSSYNEQFF
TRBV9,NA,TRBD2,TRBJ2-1,TGTGCCAGCAGCGGGGTACTAGCGGGGGACAATGAGCAGTTCTTC,CASSGVLAGDNEQFF
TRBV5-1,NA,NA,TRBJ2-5,TGCGCCAGCAGCACCGGACTGTCCCAAGAGACCCAGTACTTC,CASSTGLSQETQYF
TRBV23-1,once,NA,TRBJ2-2,TGCGCCAGCAGGAGGAGGGGAACCGGGGAGCTGTTTTTT,CASRRRGTGELFF
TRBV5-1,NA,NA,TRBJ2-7,TGCGCCAGCAGCTTGGGGGGGCGCATCCACGAGCAGTACTTC,CASSLGGRIHEQYF
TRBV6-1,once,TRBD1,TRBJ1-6,TGTGCCAGCAGTGAATTGGGACAGGGAAATTCACCCCTCCACTTT,CASSELGQGNSPLHF
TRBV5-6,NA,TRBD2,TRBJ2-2,TGTGCCAGCAGCTTGCGGACTAGCGGGAACCCCGGGGAGCTGTTTTTT,CASSLRTSGNPGELFF
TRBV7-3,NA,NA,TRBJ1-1,TGTGCCAGCAGCCCGACAGTGAACACTGAAGCTTTCTTT,CASSPTVNTEAFF
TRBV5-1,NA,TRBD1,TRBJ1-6,TGCGCCAGCAGCTTGGAAGGGGGCTACTCACCCCTCCACTTT,CASSLEGGYSPLHF
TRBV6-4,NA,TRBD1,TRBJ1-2,TGTGCCAGCAGCCACACCGGGACAGGGGGCACCATCTATGGCTACACCTTC,CASSHTGTGGTIYGYTF
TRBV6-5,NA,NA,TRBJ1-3,TGTGCCAGCAGTTACTCCACAGGTTCGGGAAACACCATATATTTT,CASSYSTGSGNTIYF
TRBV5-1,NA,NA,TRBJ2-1,TGCGCCAGCGGCGAACAGGGGGGGTCTGAGCAGTTCTTC,CASGEQGGSEQFF
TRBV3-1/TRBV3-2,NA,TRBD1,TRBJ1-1,TGTGCCAGCAGCAATGGACAGGGAGGCACTGAAGCTTTCTTT,CASSNGQGGTEAFF
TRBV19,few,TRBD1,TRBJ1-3,TGTGCCAGTAGTGACAGGGGAACTGGAAACACCATATATTTT,CASSDRGTGNTIYF
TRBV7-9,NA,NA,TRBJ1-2,TGTGCCAGCAGCTTAGCGGGACACGGTGGCTACACCTTC,CASSLAGHGGYTF
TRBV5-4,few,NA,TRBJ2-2,TGTGCCAGCAGCTCCCCCAGGGGATCGACCGGGGAGCTGTTTTTT,CASSSPRGSTGELFF
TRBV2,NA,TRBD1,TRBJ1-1,TGTGCCAGCAGGGGAACAGGGGGGACGTCATGGAACACTGAAGCTTTCTTT,CASRGTGGTSWNTEAFF
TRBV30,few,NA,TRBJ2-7,TGTGCCTGGAGTGGACAGATCGAGCAGTACTTC,CAWSGQIEQYF
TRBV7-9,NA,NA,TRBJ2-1,TGTGCCAGCAGCTCTGACAGCTACAATGAGCAGTTCTTC,CASSSDSYNEQFF
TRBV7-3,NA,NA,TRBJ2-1,TGTGCCAGCAGCTTAATTAGAGAGGATGAGCAGTTCTTC,CASSLIREDEQFF
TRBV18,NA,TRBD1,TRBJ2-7,TGTGCCAGCTCACCCGGGACAGGGGTCTACGAGCAGTACTTC,CASSPGTGVYEQYF
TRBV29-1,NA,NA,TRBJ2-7,TGCAGCGTTGGTGGGGCTCCGGGTTACGAGCAGTACTTC,CSVGGAPGYEQYF
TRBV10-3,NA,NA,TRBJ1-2,TGTGCCATCAGTGAGTCTGGACCTAAGGGGGGCTACACCTTC,CAISESGPKGGYTF
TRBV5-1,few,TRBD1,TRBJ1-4,TGCGCCAGCAGCAGGACAGGGAGCCCCACTAATGAAAAACTGTTTTTT,CASSRTGSPTNEKLFF
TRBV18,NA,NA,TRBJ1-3,TGTGCCAGCTCACCACCCAGGGTGTTCGGAAACACCATATATTTT,CASSPPRVFGNTIYF
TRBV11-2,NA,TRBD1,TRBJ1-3,TGTGCCAGCAGCCCAGGGGGACTTGGTTCTGGAAACACCATATATTTT,CASSPGGLGSGNTIYF
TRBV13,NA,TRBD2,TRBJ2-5,TGTGCCAGCAGCGGGGTAGCGGGGACCAGGTCCCAGTACTTC,CASSGVAGTRSQYF
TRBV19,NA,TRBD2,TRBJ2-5,TGTGCCAGTAGTTCTGGGACTAGCGGGGGAGAGACCCAGTACTTC,CASSSGTSGGETQYF
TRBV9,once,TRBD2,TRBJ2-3,TGTGCCAGCAGCCTTCAAGGACTAGCGCGCACAGATACGCAGTATTTT,CASSLQGLARTDTQYF